The sequence of this T cell receptor beta chain was determined in a study of control samples from healthy donors and cancer patients (dated by TCRdb to about 2020). Regarding this clone: Its recognized antigen is unknown. No much larger clone is present one base from it, and per-base qualities are unavailable.

Receptor amplification or capture employed the immunoSEQ multiplex PCR assay. TCRdb took over this immuneACCESS table, retaining in-frame rearrangements with V and J assigned. Such tables are incomplete; in checked studies, under half of the missing clones stem from an unresolved V gene, and the remainder is unexplained. This sample holds 100,000 to 150,000 clones; roughly nine tenths were observed only once. The ten largest make up around 2% of the sample. The germline V gene specifies MNHEY as CDR1 and SVGAGI as CDR2. The germline V and J ends show losses of 6 bases and 4 bases respectively, and no gene match explains 7 bases of the junction. Inclusive of the bounding cysteine and phenylalanine, the CDR3 is 14 residues long. This entry keeps only the CDR3 DNA: 42 bases, framed from base 1.

This TCR came from a man aged 18 to 29 in good health. Sequencing used blood. The chain is encoded by TRBV6-5 joined to TRBJ1-2; 8 junctional bases match TRBD1. This receptor has the CDR3 CASRSGDRSYGYTF. The nucleotides are TGTGCCAGCAGGTCCGGGGACAGGAGCTATGGCTACACCTTC.